Below, 24 T cell receptor beta chains from the same sample are listed, as sequenced in a study of identical twins. Each CDR3 protein gets one entry after TCRdb re-called the 5' RACE reads with MiXCR. The sample records about 660,000 distinct CDR3 sequences, more than 6.5% being singletons. The same sample was also studied in work on yellow fever vaccine responses in identical twins.

The sample consisted of PBMCs. The source of these receptors is a woman under 30 in good health.

This clonotype was recorded a few times. The chain has TRBV7-8 and TRBJ2-1; 8 bases align to TRBD1. The CDR3 consists of 16 residues. The J segment lost 4 bases and the V segment lost 5 bases, leaving 10 bases of the junction unmatched. Germline V CDR1 and CDR2: SGHVS, FQNEAQ. The DNA of the CDR3 is TGTGCCAGCAGCGCGGAGACAGGGGACATTTACAATGAGCAGTTCTTC. The encoded protein is CASSAETGDIYNEQFF. Supplemented by reference TRBV7-8 and TRBJ2-1, the full variable domain reads GAGVSQSPRYKVAKRGQDVALRCDPISGHVSLFWYQQALGQGPEFLTYFQNEAQLDKSGLPSDRFFAERPEGSVSTLKIQRTQQEDSAVYLCASSAETGDIYNEQFFGPGTRLTVL.

The chain employs TRBV30 and TRBJ2-1; D remains unclear. Germline V lookup: CDR1 GTSNPN, CDR2 SVGIG (reference sequence). V was pared by 4 bases and J by 10 bases, with 20 bases between. This CDR3 spans 14 amino acids. For the CDR3, the DNA is TGTGCCTGGAACCCCGGCTCCCAGAGACGGGAGCAGTTCTTC. As protein: CAWNPGSQRREQFF. The full variable domain, with the rest looked up from reference TRBV30 and TRBJ2-1, is SQTIHQWPATLVQPVGSPLSLECTVEGTSNPNLYWYRQAAGRGLQLLFYSVGIGQISSEVPQNLSASRPQDRQFILSSKKLLLSDSGFYLCAWNPGSQRREQFFGPGTRLTVL.

This clonotype was seen a few times. The chain recombines TRBV2 with TRBJ1-1, with D maybe TRBD1 (5 bases). Germline V gene sequence: CDR1 SNHLY, CDR2 FYNNEI. V gave up 2 bases and J gave up 5 bases, with 15 bases separating them. The CDR3 is 15 residues long. The chain's CDR3 is CASSESSPGRTEAFF. In DNA, the CDR3 is TGTGCCAGCAGTGAAAGTTCACCAGGGCGGACTGAAGCTTTCTTT.

This clonotype was counted between two and nine times. One end of the junction varies from germline; a read error may be responsible. This chain uses TRBV12-3 or TRBV12-4 with TRBJ2-1; maybe TRBD1 (6 bases). The CDR3 is 17 amino acids. This chain's CDR3 is CASSLVLGGRPYNDQFF. CDR3 sequence (DNA): TGTGCCAGCAGTTTAGTTCTAGGGGGACGCCCCTACAATGACCAGTTCTTC.

J is TRBJ2-1 and V is TRBV5-1; 10 bases line up with TRBD2. V lost 3 bases and J lost 7; bases outside the gene matches: 16. The germline V gene encodes CDR1 SGHRS and CDR2 YFSETQ. This CDR3 comprises 18 residues. The CDR3 loop is CASSWALGSGRPGNEQFF. CDR3 bases: TGCGCCAGCAGCTGGGCTCTTGGTAGCGGGAGGCCGGGGAATGAGCAGTTCTTC.

This clonotype was counted only a few times. The V call is TRBV27, the J call TRBJ2-1, with 7 bases lining up with TRBD2. Losses at the gene ends were 0 bases for V and 4 bases for J; bases not matched to a gene: 15. The V gene's germline CDR1 is MNHEY and CDR2 SMNVEV (reference sequence). This CDR3 spans 19 amino acids. The CDR3 DNA sequence: TGTGCCAGCAGTTTATCCTCCCTAGCGGAACCACCTCTATACAATGAGCAGTTCTTC. This sequence encodes CASSLSSLAEPPLYNEQFF.

This clonotype was detected many times. The chain carries TRBV29-1 and TRBJ1-2; D is perhaps TRBD1 (5 bases). Per germline, CDR1 SQVTM and CDR2 ANQGSEA. V lost 2 bases and J 8 bases, leaving 15 bases between the germline ends. The CDR3 is 13 residues long. As DNA, the CDR3 is TGCAGCGTTGAATCCCGGACCGGGGACGGCTACACCTTC. This codes for CSVESRTGDGYTF.

The genes are TRBV10-3 and TRBJ2-2; D possibly uses TRBD1 or TRBD2 (5 bases each). CDR3 length: 17 residues. The V and J ends lost 3 bases and 4 bases respectively, with 18 bases between them. The germline V gene encodes CDR1 ENHRY and CDR2 SYGVKD. In nucleotides, the CDR3 is TGTGCCATCAGTGAAACGGTCGCCTTGGGGGTCACCGGGGAGCTGTTTTTT. It yields the protein CAISETVALGVTGELFF.

The J gene is TRBJ2-1, the V gene TRBV20-1; possibly TRBD2 for D (6 bases). V lost 0 bases, J lost 8 bases, and 20 bases lay in between. The germline V gene has CDR1 DFQATT and CDR2 SNEGSKA (reference sequence). CDR3 length: 16 amino acids. In DNA form, the CDR3 reads TGCAGTGCTAGAGATCTCCACCGGGGGTGCTTTTATGAGCAGTTCTTC. Translation: CSARDLHRGCFYEQFF.

This clonotype was detected only a few times. The CDR3 sequence is CASSLVGRDSDTQYF. As DNA, the CDR3 is TGCGCCAGCAGCTTGGTCGGGAGGGATAGCGATACGCAGTATTTT. The genes are TRBV5-1 and TRBJ2-3; 8 positions agree with TRBD2. The CDR3 loop spans 15 amino acids. J was trimmed by 6 bases and V by 0 bases; bases with no gene match: 6. The germline V gene encodes CDR1 SGHRS and CDR2 YFSETQ.

In its sample, this clonotype was seen a few times. This chain connects TRBV11-2 to TRBJ2-7, with TRBD2 identical over 10 bases. Germline trimming cut 5 bases from V and 0 bases from J; bases unmatched to any gene: 22. Germline CDR1 SGHAT, CDR2 FQNNGV. This CDR3 comprises 21 residues. CDR3 amino acids: CASSPAQGLVAGGRLSYEQYF. The CDR3 nucleotides read TGTGCCAGCAGCCCGGCACAGGGACTGGTAGCGGGAGGTCGCCTCTCCTACGAGCAGTACTTC.

This clonotype has a count of ten or more. The chain couples TRBV7-9 to TRBJ2-1; possible D gene TRBD2, 5 bases. Germline CDR1 reads SEHNR; CDR2 reads FQNEAQ (reference sequence). The CDR3 contains 13 residues. Trimming cost V 8 bases and J 7 bases, with 15 bases left between them. The CDR3 reads CASPKDPGNEQFF. The CDR3 coding sequence is TGTGCCAGCCCAAAGGACCCGGGGAATGAGCAGTTCTTC.

This clonotype was counted only a few times. One junction end does not reproduce the germline sequence, and a read error may be involved. The chain carries TRBV11-2 and TRBJ2-7; D perhaps matches TRBD2 (6 bases). CDR3 length: 15 amino acids. CDR1 is SGHAT, CDR2 FQNNGV, per germline. The CDR3 DNA follows: TGTGCCAGCAGCGGACTCGGGAATCCATTATCCATAGCGGTCTTC. It specifies CASSGLGNPLSIAVF.

This chain joins TRBV7-9 and TRBJ2-6; no definite D call. The V end lost 6 bases, the J end lost 0 bases, and 9 bases lay between the germline ends. Germline CDR1 and CDR2: SEHNR and FQNEAQ (reference sequence). This CDR3 comprises 15 residues. The CDR3 here is CASSPTASGANVLTF. The CDR3 bases are TGTGCCAGCAGTCCTACAGCCTCTGGGGCCAACGTCCTGACTTTC.

The chain is built from TRBV27 and TRBJ2-2; D uncertain. Germline CDR1 reads MNHEY; CDR2 reads SMNVEV (reference sequence). V lost 8 bases and J 0 bases, leaving 10 bases between the germline ends. CDR3 length: 14 residues. The CDR3 DNA is TGTGCCAGCGCTTGGGCCTCGAACACCGGGGAGCTGTTTTTT. Translated, it gives CASAWASNTGELFF.

This clonotype was seen repeatedly, ten times or more. V is TRBV29-1 and J is TRBJ2-1; TRBD2 matches at 12 bases. CDR3 size: 13 residues. Germline assignment: CDR1 SQVTM and CDR2 ANQGSEA. Trimming removed 7 bases from V and 4 bases from J; junction bases left unmatched: 2. The CDR3 is CSAGLAGYNEQFF. CDR3 nucleotides: TGCAGCGCGGGACTAGCGGGTTACAATGAGCAGTTCTTC.

V is TRBV6-1 and J is TRBJ2-3; the D is unclear. The CDR3 is 15 amino acids. Deletions cut 2 bases from V and 2 bases from J, with 11 bases between. Per the germline V gene, CDR1 is MNHNS and CDR2 is SASEGT. The CDR3 here is CASSEYLFVTDTQYF. As DNA, the CDR3 is TGTGCCAGCAGTGAATATTTGTTCGTCACAGATACGCAGTATTTT.

The chain has TRBV4-2 and TRBJ2-1, with D maybe TRBD2 (6 bases). Germline loops: CDR1 LGHNA, CDR2 YNFKEQ. Trimming stripped 1 base from V and 1 base from J, with 14 bases between. This CDR3 is built from 17 residues. CDR3 nucleotides: TGTGCCAGCAGCCAAGTACGGATTAGCGGATCCTACAATGAGCAGTTCTTC. It translates to CASSQVRISGSYNEQFF.

In its sample, this clonotype was seen a few times. This rearrangement joins TRBV5-6 to TRBJ2-1, with D possibly TRBD2 on 5 matching bases. Trimming removed 1 base at V and 0 bases at J, with 8 bases between. This CDR3 is 15 amino acids long. Per germline, CDR1 SGHDT and CDR2 YYEEEE. The DNA for the CDR3 is TGTGCCAGCAGCTTGCGCGGGCCCTCCTACAATGAGCAGTTCTTC. Amino acid sequence: CASSLRGPSYNEQFF.

This clonotype has only a few counts. The rearrangement links TRBV15 to TRBJ2-1; D unresolved. Deletions cut 0 bases from V and 4 bases from J, with 7 bases between. The germline CDR1 and CDR2 sequences are LNHNV and YYDKDF (reference sequence). The CDR3 has 14 residues. The CDR3 region has the DNA TGTGCCACCAGCAGAGAAGTCGGATACAATGAGCAGTTCTTC. Its protein is CATSREVGYNEQFF. The full variable domain, in which reference TRBV15 and TRBJ2-1 provide the parts outside the CDR3, is DAMVIQNPRYQVTQFGKPVTLSCSQTLNHNVMYWYQQKSSQAPKLLFHYYDKDFNNEADTPDNFQSRRPNTSFCFLDIRSPGLGDTAMYLCATSREVGYNEQFFGPGTRLTVL.

The chain couples TRBV27 to TRBJ2-2; D unresolved. The CDR3 is 13 residues long. CDR1 and CDR2 (germline): MNHEY, SMNVEV (reference sequence). V was shortened by 6 bases and J by 4 bases, with 9 bases between the two germline ends. CDR3 amino acids: CASRGIGTGELFF. The CDR3 bases are TGTGCCAGCAGAGGGATTGGCACCGGGGAGCTGTTTTTT.

This clonotype was detected only a few times. This chain links TRBV9 with TRBJ2-3; 8 bases are shared with TRBD1. V dropped 0 bases and J dropped 3; count of bases not matched to a gene: 15. The CDR3 runs 19 residues. CDR1 and CDR2 (germline): SGDLS, YYNGEE. The CDR3: CASSVEGMGGQGGTDTQYF. The DNA for the CDR3 is TGTGCCAGCAGCGTAGAAGGAATGGGAGGACAGGGTGGGACAGATACGCAGTATTTT. Variable domain in full (rest from reference TRBV9 and TRBJ2-3): DSGVTQTPKHLITATGQRVTLRCSPRSGDLSVYWYQQSLDQGLQFLIQYYNGEERAKGNILERFSAQQFPDLHSELNLSSLELGDSALYFCASSVEGMGGQGGTDTQYFGPGTRLTVL.

This clonotype was recorded a few times. The V gene is TRBV5-6, the J gene TRBJ2-7; 9 bases map to TRBD1. The CDR3 length is 16 residues. Losses at the gene ends were 2 bases for V and 3 bases for J; bases not matched to a gene: 9. Germline V gene data show CDR1 as SGHDT and CDR2 as YYEEEE. Written as DNA, the CDR3 is TGTGCCAGCAGCTTTCCCGGGACAGGGACTCTCTACGAGCAGTACTTC. This gives the protein CASSFPGTGTLYEQYF.

This clonotype has ten or more counts. The chain links TRBV12-3 or TRBV12-4 to TRBJ2-2, with TRBD2 matching over 11 bases. The length of the CDR3 is 16 residues. V shed 3 bases and J 7 bases; nucleotides not matched to a gene: 7. The CDR3 reads CASSFLLAGENGELFF. Written as DNA, the CDR3 is TGTGCCAGCAGTTTTCTACTAGCGGGAGAAAACGGGGAGCTGTTTTTT.